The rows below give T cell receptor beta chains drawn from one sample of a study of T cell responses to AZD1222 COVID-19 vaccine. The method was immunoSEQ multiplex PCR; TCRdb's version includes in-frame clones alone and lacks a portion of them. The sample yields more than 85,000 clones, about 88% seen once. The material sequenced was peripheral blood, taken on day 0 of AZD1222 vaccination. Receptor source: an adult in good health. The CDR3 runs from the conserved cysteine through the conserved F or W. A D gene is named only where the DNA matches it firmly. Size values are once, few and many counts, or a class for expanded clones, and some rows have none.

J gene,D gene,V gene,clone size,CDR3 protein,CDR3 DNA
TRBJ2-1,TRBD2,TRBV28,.,CASSAPGTSGRNEQFF,TGTGCCAGCAGTGCACCCGGGACTAGCGGGAGGAATGAGCAGTTCTTC
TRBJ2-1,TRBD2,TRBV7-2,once,CASSHAGGPSYNEQFF,TGTGCCAGCAGCCACGCGGGGGGCCCCTCATACAATGAGCAGTTCTTC
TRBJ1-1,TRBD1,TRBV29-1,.,CSVAQGATEAFF,TGCAGCGTCGCACAGGGGGCCACTGAAGCTTTCTTT
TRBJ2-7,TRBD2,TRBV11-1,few,CASSPWGGRSYEQYF,TGTGCCAGCAGCCCCTGGGGGGGAAGATCCTACGAGCAGTACTTC
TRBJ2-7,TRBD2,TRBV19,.,CASSPNILAGAGEQYF,TGTGCCAGTAGCCCAAACATCCTAGCGGGAGCAGGCGAGCAGTACTTC
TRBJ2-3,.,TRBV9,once,CASSVAHLVDTQYF,TGTGCCAGCAGCGTAGCCCATCTGGTGGATACGCAGTATTTT
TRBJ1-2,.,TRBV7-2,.,CASSLASREDGYTF,TGTGCCAGCAGCTTAGCGAGCAGGGAAGATGGCTACACCTTC
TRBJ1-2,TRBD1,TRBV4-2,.,CASSRGTGDNYGYTF,TGTGCCAGCAGCCGAGGGACAGGCGATAACTATGGCTACACCTTC
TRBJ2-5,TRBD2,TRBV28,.,CASLRLAGVETQYF,TGTGCCTCCCTCAGACTAGCGGGAGTGGAGACCCAGTACTTC
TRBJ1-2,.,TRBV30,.,CAWNPGYGYTF,TGTGCCTGGAACCCGGGATATGGCTACACCTTC
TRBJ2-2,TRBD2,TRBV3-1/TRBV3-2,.,CASSQDSLAGVSGELFF,TGTGCCAGCAGCCAAGATAGCCTAGCGGGAGTGTCCGGGGAGCTGTTTTTT
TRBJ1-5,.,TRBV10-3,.,CAMAKDGSNQPQHF,TGTGCCATGGCGAAGGACGGTAGCAATCAGCCCCAGCATTTT
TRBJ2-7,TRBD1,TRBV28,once,CASSRDRRLDEQYF,TGTGCCAGCAGCCGGGACAGGCGGTTGGACGAGCAGTACTTC
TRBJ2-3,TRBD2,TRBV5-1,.,CASSLPSGATDTQYF,TGCGCCAGCAGCTTGCCTAGCGGTGCCACAGATACGCAGTATTTT
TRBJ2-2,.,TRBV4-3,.,CASSQDRAGNTGELFF,TGCGCCAGCAGCCAAGATAGGGCAGGGAACACCGGGGAGCTGTTTTTT
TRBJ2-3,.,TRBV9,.,CASSALHSGGTDTQYF,TGTGCCAGCAGCGCGTTACATAGCGGAGGCACAGATACGCAGTATTTT
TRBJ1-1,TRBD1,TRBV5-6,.,CASSRRTGKNTEAFF,TGTGCCAGCAGCCGAAGGACAGGGAAGAACACTGAAGCTTTCTTT
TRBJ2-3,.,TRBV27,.,CASSPRGGGARVTTDTQYF,TGTGCCAGCAGCCCTCGGGGAGGGGGCGCGAGGGTTACAACAGATACGCAGTATTTT
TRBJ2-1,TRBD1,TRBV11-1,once,CASSTDRVYNEQFF,TGTGCCAGCAGCACGGACAGGGTTTACAATGAGCAGTTCTTC
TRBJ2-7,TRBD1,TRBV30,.,CAWSLGQGVAQYF,TGTGCCTGGAGCCTAGGACAGGGGGTCGCCCAGTACTTC
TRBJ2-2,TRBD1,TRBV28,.,CASSRDRGDTGELFF,TGTGCCAGCAGTCGGGACAGGGGGGACACCGGGGAGCTGTTTTTT
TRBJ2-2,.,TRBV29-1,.,CSVEEFLGTGELFF,TGCAGCGTTGAAGAGTTTCTGGGGACCGGGGAGCTGTTTTTT
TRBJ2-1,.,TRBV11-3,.,CASSSDTGVHNEQFF,TGTGCCAGCAGCTCCGATACGGGAGTCCACAATGAGCAGTTCTTC
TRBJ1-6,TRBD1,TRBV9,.,CASSRQGDSPLHF,TGTGCCAGCAGCCGGCAGGGGGATTCACCCCTCCACTTT
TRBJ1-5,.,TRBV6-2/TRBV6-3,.,CASSYTAGPNQPQHF,TGTGCCAGCAGTTACACCGCCGGACCAAATCAGCCCCAGCATTTT
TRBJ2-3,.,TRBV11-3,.,CASSRNAAGSTDTQYF,TGTGCCAGCAGCCGCAATGCGGCGGGTAGCACAGATACGCAGTATTTT
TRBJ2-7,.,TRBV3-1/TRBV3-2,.,CASSQPGTLAYEQYF,TGTGCCAGCAGCCAACCCGGGACCCTAGCCTACGAGCAGTACTTC
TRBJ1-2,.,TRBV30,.,CAWSATENYGYTF,TGTGCCTGGAGTGCGACAGAGAACTATGGCTACACCTTC
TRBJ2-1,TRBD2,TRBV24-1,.,CATARSGVQFF,TGTGCCACCGCGAGGAGCGGGGTGCAGTTCTTC
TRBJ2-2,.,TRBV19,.,CASSSGLAGEGELFF,.
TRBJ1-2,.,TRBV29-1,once,CSVEDRPGAGGYTF,TGCAGCGTTGAAGATCGGCCGGGGGCGGGAGGCTACACCTTC
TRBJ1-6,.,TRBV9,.,CASSVGQVRNSPLHF,TGTGCCAGCAGCGTAGGACAGGTCCGTAATTCACCCCTCCACTTT
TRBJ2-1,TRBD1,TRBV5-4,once,CASSWGTGGINEQFF,TGTGCCAGCAGCTGGGGGACAGGGGGCATCAATGAGCAGTTCTTC
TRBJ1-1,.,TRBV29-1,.,CSGSGVDTEAFF,TGCAGCGGGAGTGGGGTTGACACTGAAGCTTTCTTT
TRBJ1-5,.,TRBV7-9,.,CASSLEGANQPQHF,TGTGCCAGCAGCTTAGAAGGTGCCAATCAGCCCCAGCATTTT